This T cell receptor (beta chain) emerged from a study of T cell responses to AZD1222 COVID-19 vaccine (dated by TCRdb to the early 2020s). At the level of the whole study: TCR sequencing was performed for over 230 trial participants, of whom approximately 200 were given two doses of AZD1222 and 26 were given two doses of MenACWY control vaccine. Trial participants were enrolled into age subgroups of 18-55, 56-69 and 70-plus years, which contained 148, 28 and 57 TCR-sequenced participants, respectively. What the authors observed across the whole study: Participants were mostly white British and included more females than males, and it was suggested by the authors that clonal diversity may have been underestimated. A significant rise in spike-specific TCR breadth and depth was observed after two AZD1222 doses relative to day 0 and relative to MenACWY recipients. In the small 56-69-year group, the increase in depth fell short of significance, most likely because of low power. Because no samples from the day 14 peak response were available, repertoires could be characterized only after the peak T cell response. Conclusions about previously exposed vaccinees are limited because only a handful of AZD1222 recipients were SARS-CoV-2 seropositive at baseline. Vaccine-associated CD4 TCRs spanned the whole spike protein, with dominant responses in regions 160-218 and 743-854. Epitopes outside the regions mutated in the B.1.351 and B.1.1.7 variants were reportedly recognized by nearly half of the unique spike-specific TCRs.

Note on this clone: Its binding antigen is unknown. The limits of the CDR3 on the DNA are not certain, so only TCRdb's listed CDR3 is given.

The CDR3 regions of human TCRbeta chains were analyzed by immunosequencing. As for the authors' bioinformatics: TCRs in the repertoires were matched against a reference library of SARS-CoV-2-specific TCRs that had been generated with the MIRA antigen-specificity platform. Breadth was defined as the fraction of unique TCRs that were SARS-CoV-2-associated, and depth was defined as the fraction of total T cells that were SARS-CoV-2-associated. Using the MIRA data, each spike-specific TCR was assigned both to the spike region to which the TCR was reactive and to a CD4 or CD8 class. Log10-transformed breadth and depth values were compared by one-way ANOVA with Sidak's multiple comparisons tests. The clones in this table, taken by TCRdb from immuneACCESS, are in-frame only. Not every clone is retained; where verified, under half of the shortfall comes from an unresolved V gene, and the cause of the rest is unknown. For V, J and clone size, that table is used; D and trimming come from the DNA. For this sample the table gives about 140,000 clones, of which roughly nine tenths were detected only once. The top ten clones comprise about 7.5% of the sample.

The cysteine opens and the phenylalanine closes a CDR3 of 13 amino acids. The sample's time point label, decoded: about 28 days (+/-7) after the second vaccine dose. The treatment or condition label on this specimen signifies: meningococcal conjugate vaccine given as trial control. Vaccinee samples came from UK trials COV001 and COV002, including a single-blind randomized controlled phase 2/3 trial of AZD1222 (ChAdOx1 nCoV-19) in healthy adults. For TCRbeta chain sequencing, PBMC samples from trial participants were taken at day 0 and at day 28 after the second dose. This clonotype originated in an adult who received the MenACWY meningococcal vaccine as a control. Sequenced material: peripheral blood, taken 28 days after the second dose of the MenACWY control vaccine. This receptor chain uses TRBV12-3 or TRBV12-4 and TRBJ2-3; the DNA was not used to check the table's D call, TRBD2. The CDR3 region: CASSFGSGAFQYF.